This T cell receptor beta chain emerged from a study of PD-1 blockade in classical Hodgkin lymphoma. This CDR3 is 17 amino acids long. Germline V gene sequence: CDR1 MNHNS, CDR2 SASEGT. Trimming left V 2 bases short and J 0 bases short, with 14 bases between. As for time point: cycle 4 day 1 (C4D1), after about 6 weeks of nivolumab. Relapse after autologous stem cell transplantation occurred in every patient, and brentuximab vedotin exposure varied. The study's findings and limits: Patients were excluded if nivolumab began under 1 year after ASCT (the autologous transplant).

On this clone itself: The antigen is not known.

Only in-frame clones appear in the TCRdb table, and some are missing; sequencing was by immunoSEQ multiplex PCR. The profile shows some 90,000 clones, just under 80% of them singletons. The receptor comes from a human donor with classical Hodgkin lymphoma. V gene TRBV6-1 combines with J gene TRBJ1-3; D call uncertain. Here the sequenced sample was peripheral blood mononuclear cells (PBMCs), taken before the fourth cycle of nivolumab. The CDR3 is CASSERALPSSGNTIYF. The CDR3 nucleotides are TGTGCCAGCAGTGAACGAGCCCTCCCAAGCTCTGGAAACACCATATATTTT.